Sequencing of this T cell receptor (beta chain) was carried out in a study of shared clonotypes between healthy human individuals. Study as a whole: CD4 naive and CD4 memory each took three plates per donor, while CD8 naive took two and CD8 memory one.

The assay was immunoSEQ multiplex PCR, and TCRdb's table has in-frame clones only and misses some. The data contain 150,000 to 200,000 clones, 66% of them singletons. This CDR3 is 13 amino acids long. CDR1 is LNHDA, CDR2 SQIVND, per germline (reference sequence). V was pared by 5 bases and J by 15 bases, with 12 bases of the junction left unmatched. This receptor was taken from a man aged 25 to 45 in good health. The sequenced sample was memory CD4+ T cells sorted from blood. Subset of the sample: CD45RA-negative fraction. The V and J genes are TRBV19 and TRBJ2-1; 8 nucleotides line up with TRBD2. CDR3 sequence reads: CASSATQTSEWFF. As DNA, the CDR3 is TGTGCCAGTAGTGCTACTCAGACTAGCGAGTGGTTCTTC.